These 19 T cell receptor beta chains were all obtained from the same sample, sequenced in a study of blood T cell repertoires in COVID-19. Sequencing was performed with immunoSEQ multiplex PCR; in TCRdb, only in-frame clones are kept and a portion is missing. The table lists some 74,000 clones, more than 85% of them singletons. The sample comprised peripheral blood. Receptor source: a man in his fifties or sixties with COVID-19, enrolled during active disease.

The chain combines TRBV30 with TRBJ2-7, with a possible D match to TRBD1 (7 bases). Germline V gives CDR1 GTSNPN, CDR2 SVGIG (reference sequence). V dropped 3 bases and J dropped 13 bases, with 31 bases sitting between them. This CDR3 contains 16 residues. This chain's CDR3 is CAWSGIGDSNLRGLYF. The CDR3 bases are TGTGCCTGGAGCGGAATCGGGGACTCCAATCTTAGGGGGCTATACTTC.

The chain joins TRBV18 to TRBJ2-5, with a possible D match to TRBD2 (5 bases). Deletions cut 2 bases from V and 5 bases from J, with 12 bases between. The CDR3 is 14 amino acids. Germline CDR1 KGHSH, CDR2 LQKENI. The CDR3 protein is CASSPRRARETQYF. CDR3 DNA sequence: TGTGCCAGCTCACCAAGGCGGGCAAGGGAGACCCAGTACTTC.

This chain uses TRBV5-1 with TRBJ2-3, with TRBD2 matching over 8 bases. The trim removed 2 bases at V and 2 bases at J, leaving 7 bases unmatched. The CDR3 is 16 residues long. CDR1 and CDR2 from the germline V gene are SGHRS and YFSETQ. The CDR3 DNA sequence: TGCGCCAGCAGCTTAGGCGGACTAGCAGACACAGATACGCAGTATTTT. Translation: CASSLGGLADTDTQYF.

The chain joins TRBV5-6 to TRBJ2-1, with 10 bases that match TRBD2. Germline loops: CDR1 SGHDT, CDR2 YYEEEE. With 4 bases clipped from V and 3 bases from J, the junction kept 7 bases outside the gene matches. The CDR3 is 16 residues long. The DNA of the CDR3 is TGTGCCAGCAGCAACGAGCGGGAGGGACTCTACAATGAGCAGTTCTTC. Residues: CASSNEREGLYNEQFF.

The chain employs TRBV29-1 and TRBJ1-4; maybe TRBD1 (6 bases). V was clipped by 4 bases and J by 6 bases, with 9 bases between them. Germline-derived CDR1 and CDR2 are SQVTM and ANQGSEA. The CDR3 has 12 residues. The CDR3 is CSVVAGDEKLFF. The CDR3 DNA sequence: TGCAGCGTTGTAGCAGGGGATGAAAAACTGTTTTTT.

The rearrangement joins TRBV23-1 to TRBJ2-7; 9 bases map to TRBD1. TRBV23-1 counts as an open reading frame of uncertain function. The ends lost 8 bases at V and 2 bases at J; junction bases unmatched: 22. The CDR3 contains 19 residues. The CDR3: CASHQSPRPGQGFAYEQYV. The CDR3 DNA reads as TGCGCCAGCCATCAATCCCCAAGACCGGGACAGGGTTTCGCCTACGAGCAGTACGTC.

The V and J genes are TRBV27 and TRBJ2-2, with 8 bases matching TRBD2. Germline values: CDR1 MNHEY, CDR2 SMNVEV (reference sequence). The V segment lost 6 bases and the J segment 3 bases; nucleotides outside the gene matches: 9. This CDR3 contains 16 residues. The DNA of the CDR3 is TGTGCCAGCAGCCGGGAAGCGGGAGTGTACACCGGGGAGCTGTTTTTT. Translating it yields CASSREAGVYTGELFF.

V usage is TRBV2 and J usage is TRBJ2-4, with unresolved D. CDR1 SNHLY and CDR2 FYNNEI come from the germline V gene. The CDR3 runs 15 residues. V lost 3 bases and J lost 3, with 12 bases in between. The CDR3 nucleotides are TGTGCCAGCAGTGAGGCGGTTGTTGGCAAAAACATTCAGTACTTC. Amino acids: CASSEAVVGKNIQYF.

This chain uses TRBV28 with TRBJ2-4, with 11 positions matching TRBD1. The CDR3 is made up of 17 amino acids. The junction had 9 bases not matched to a gene; V was cut back by 6 bases and J by 2 bases. Germline loops: CDR1 MDHEN, CDR2 SYDVKM. CDR3 amino acids: CASRWTGGDSTKNIQYF. The CDR3 DNA reads TGTGCCAGCAGGTGGACAGGGGGCGACTCGACCAAAAACATTCAGTACTTC.

The chain links TRBV7-2 to TRBJ2-3; no definite D call. The CDR3 has 16 residues. The V gene's germline CDR1 is SGHTA and CDR2 FQGNSA. V was trimmed by 5 bases and J by 0 bases, leaving 15 bases between them. The chain's CDR3 is CASSPLPVTSTDTQYF. CDR3 bases: TGTGCCAGCAGCCCCCTCCCGGTAACTAGCACAGATACGCAGTATTTT. Variable domain in full (rest from reference TRBV7-2 and TRBJ2-3): GAGVSQSPSNKVTEKGKDVELRCDPISGHTALYWYRQSLGQGLEFLIYFQGNSAPDKSGLPSDRFSAERTGGSVSTLTIQRTQQEDSAVYLCASSPLPVTSTDTQYFGPGTRLTVL.

This clone is a singleton in its sample. V gene TRBV29-1 combines with J gene TRBJ1-2; 9 bases map to TRBD1. Germline V gene lookup returns CDR1 SQVTM and CDR2 ANQGSEA. J was trimmed by 4 bases and V by 6 bases; bases with no gene match: 9. The CDR3 covers 14 residues. The DNA for the CDR3 is TGCAGCGTCGTGGACAGGGGAAGTGCCTATGGCTACACCTTC. Translation gives CSVVDRGSAYGYTF.

This clone was recorded only once. This sequence joins TRBV7-8 and TRBJ2-4, with TRBD2 matching over 7 bases. Losses at the gene ends were 5 bases for V and 3 bases for J; bases not matched to a gene: 4. Germline V gene lookup returns CDR1 SGHVS and CDR2 FQNEAQ. There are 14 residues in the CDR3. The CDR3 here is CASSLGTNKNIQYF. DNA for the CDR3: TGTGCCAGCAGCCTCGGGACTAACAAAAACATTCAGTACTTC.

This clone was recorded only once. V gene TRBV6-1 combines with J gene TRBJ1-5, with TRBD1 as a possible D gene (5 bases). This CDR3 has 16 amino acids. The germline CDR1 and CDR2 sequences are MNHNS and SASEGT. V was cut by 1 base and J by 3 bases, with 13 bases left in between. CDR3 loop: CASSEEVTAYNQPQHF. The CDR3 DNA sequence: TGTGCCAGCAGTGAAGAGGTGACAGCCTACAATCAGCCCCAGCATTTT.

The chain recombines TRBV7-9 with TRBJ2-3; 7 bases align to TRBD1. Germline V gene sequence: CDR1 SEHNR, CDR2 FQNEAQ (reference sequence). V trimming: 0 bases; J trimming: 3 bases; junction bases outside the gene matches: 3. The CDR3 contains 15 residues. The CDR3 DNA reads TGTGCCAGCAGCTTAGCGGGCAGGGGGACAGATACGCAGTATTTT. As protein: CASSLAGRGTDTQYF.

The J gene is TRBJ2-3, the V gene TRBV2; the D gene is possibly TRBD2 (6 bases). Germline CDR1 is SNHLY and CDR2 is FYNNEI. The CDR3 totals 16 residues. With 1 base removed from V and 0 bases from J, the gap between germline ends came to 11 bases. The CDR3 nucleotides read TGTGCCAGCAGTGAAGGGTGGACTACGAGCACAGATACGCAGTATTTT. This sequence encodes CASSEGWTTSTDTQYF.

The chain uses TRBV6-6 and TRBJ1-2; 8 bases align to TRBD1. V was clipped by 6 bases and J by 5 bases; unmatched bases: 8. This CDR3 has 14 residues. Germline V gives CDR1 MNHNY, CDR2 SVGAGI (reference sequence). Written as DNA, the CDR3 is TGTGCCAGCAGACACCCAGACAGGGGATATGGCTACACCTTC. Protein: CASRHPDRGYGYTF.

The V and J genes are TRBV2 and TRBJ2-3, with a tentative D call TRBD1 (6 bases). Looked up from germline, CDR1 is SNHLY and CDR2 is FYNNEI. The ends were cut back, 7 bases at V and 3 bases at J, with 14 bases in the middle. This CDR3 has 14 residues. CDR3 bases: TGTGCCAGCACGTCCCAGGGGACGACAGATACGCAGTATTTT. Translation gives CASTSQGTTDTQYF.

The rearrangement links TRBV6-5 to TRBJ1-1, with D possibly being TRBD1 (6 bases). The CDR3 contains 13 residues. CDR1 and CDR2 from the germline V gene are MNHEY and SVGAGI. Trimming shortened V by 6 bases and J by 1 base, and 9 bases separated the two germline ends. The CDR3 nucleotides read TGTGCCAGCAGGAGGACAGCGAACACTGAAGCTTTCTTT. Residues: CASRRTANTEAFF.

Written as DNA, the CDR3 is TGTGCCAGCAGCGTGGGGGGGGCAGACACTGAAGCTTTCTTT. Its protein is CASSVGGADTEAFF. This chain connects TRBV11-3 to TRBJ1-1, with D possibly TRBD1 on 6 matching bases. In germline, CDR1 is SGHNT, CDR2 YENEEA. The CDR3 is made up of 14 amino acids. The V end was cut by 5 bases, the J end by 3 bases, with 13 bases between. Full variable domain (rest looked up from reference TRBV11-3 and TRBJ1-1): EAGVVQSPRYKIIEKKQPVAFWCNPISGHNTLYWYLQNLGQGPELLIRYENEEAVDDSQLPKDRFSAERLKGVDSTLKIQPAELGDSAVYLCASSVGGADTEAFFGQGTRLTVV.